Presented here are 2 T cell receptor beta chains from one specimen sequenced in a study of T cell repertoires in cytomegalovirus infection. MiXCR, applied by TCRdb to the reads, yields one record per CDR3 protein. Among hundreds of thousands of distinct CDR3 sequences listed, 15% to 20% were seen once. The source material was PBMCs. The receptors come from a human donor in good health (CMV status not recorded). Some clones in this sample may be carry-over from other donors' samples.

This clonotype was picked up many times. This chain uses TRBV7-2 with TRBJ2-7; weak D call: TRBD1 (6 bases). V lost 3 bases to trimming and J lost 4 bases, with 13 bases between them. The CDR3 extends over 14 amino acids. Germline V gene data show CDR1 as SGHTA and CDR2 as FQGNSA. DNA for the CDR3: TGTGCCAGCAGCTTGGGGGTAGGGGGTTACGAGCAGTACTTC. This codes for CASSLGVGGYEQYF.

J is TRBJ1-1 and V is TRBV7-9, with 8 nucleotides matching TRBD1. The CDR3 spans 17 residues. J was trimmed by 3 bases and V by 2 bases; bases with no gene match: 11. Per the germline V gene, CDR1 is SEHNR and CDR2 is FQNEAQ (reference sequence). The CDR3 spells CASSLIGQGRIDTEAFF. The CDR3 DNA sequence: TGTGCCAGCAGCTTAATTGGACAGGGAAGGATTGACACTGAAGCTTTCTTT.